This T cell receptor beta chain derives from a study of CXCR3-negative and CXCR3-positive naive CD8 T cells. Among CD8+ T cells, naive ones were CD45RO-CCR7+CD27+CD95-. The libraries of TRB cDNA were constructed through 5' RACE using UMI labels. TCRdb re-called the 5' RACE reads and shows each CDR3 protein once, DNA omitted. The sample table sets out more than 80,000 distinct CDR3 sequences. Germline CDR1 SGHTA, CDR2 FQGNSA. This CDR3 spans 12 amino acids. Worth noting for this clonotype: Its antigen is undetermined.

Points from the study as a whole: TRB CDR3s were more hydrophobic in CXCR3-positive than in CXCR3-negative naive cells. Naive subsets displayed similar surface CD5, and TCR strength was inferred from TRB CDR3 properties. Memory CD8+ cells showed much lower diversity, while both naive subsets were comparably high.

The chain is built from TRBV7-2 and TRBJ2-1. Sequencing was performed on naive CXCR3+ CD8+ T cells from blood. Described subset: CD45RO-CCR7+CD27+CD95- naive CD8+ T cells expressing CXCR3 (TNR3+). The receptor was isolated from a human donor in good health. Some clones in this sample may be carry-over from other donors' samples. CDR3 sequence reads: CASSRGWNEQFF.